These 29 T cell receptor beta chains came from one sample sequenced in a study of tumor and adjacent non-tumor tissue in lung cancer. TCRbeta libraries were built with three rounds of nested PCR, modified from ARM-PCR. One entry per CDR3 protein results from TCRdb running MiXCR on the multiplex PCR reads. This sample yields 90,000 to 110,000 distinct CDR3 sequences, of which approximately 71% are seen a single time; around a third belongs to the top ten. No cell sorting was done before RNA was extracted from the tissue. The sequencing input was lung tumor tissue. These receptor sequences come from an older woman with non-small cell lung cancer.

A word on this clonotype: A read error may be the cause here, since a much bigger clone is one base away. J is TRBJ2-5 and V is TRBV10-3; D may correspond to TRBD1 or TRBD2 (6 bases each). Per the germline V gene, CDR1 is ENHRY and CDR2 is SYGVKD. The CDR3 totals 13 residues. CDR3 DNA sequence: TGTCCCATCAGTGGGGGGCATGGGGAGACCCAGTACTTC. This translates into CPISGGHGETQYF.

The rearrangement joins TRBV20-1 to TRBJ2-7; 7 nucleotides match TRBD1. The CDR3 has 14 amino acids. The V gene's germline CDR1 is DFQATT and CDR2 SNEGSKA (reference sequence). The CDR3 region is CRAIINGAGGEQYF. The CDR3 DNA reads TGCAGAGCGATTATAAACGGGGCAGGGGGCGAGCAGTACTTC.

About this clonotype itself: Here the CDR3 omits its conserved ending phenylalanine or tryptophan, so a read error is the likely source. The chain has TRBV4-3 and TRBJ1-2; D remains unclear. V gave up 4 bases and J gave up 8 bases, with 17 bases separating them. The CDR3 has 14 residues. Germline CDR1 reads LGHNA; CDR2 reads YSLEER. This CDR3 is CASSRDLGVDGYTS. The CDR3 coding sequence is TGCGCCAGCAGCCGAGATCTGGGAGTTGACGGCTACACCTCC.

The chain is built from TRBV11-2 and TRBJ2-3, with D unresolved. The CDR3 runs 15 residues. The V and J ends lost 1 base and 11 bases respectively, with 19 bases between them. The germline V gene has CDR1 SGHAT and CDR2 FQNNGV. The CDR3 sequence is CASSLVARGANMQYF. CDR3 nucleotide sequence: TGTGCCAGCAGCTTAGTCGCCAGAGGCGCAAATATGCAGTATTTT.

The chain uses TRBV28 and TRBJ2-4; possible D gene TRBD1, 5 bases. The CDR3 is 16 residues long. V was pared by 10 bases and J by 0 bases, with 19 bases between. Germline-derived CDR1 and CDR2 are MDHEN and SYDVKM. The CDR3, as DNA: TGTGCCATCAAAGCTGACAGCTACCTAGCCAAAAACATTCAGTACTTC. It is translated as CAIKADSYLAKNIQYF. The complete variable domain, with remaining parts taken from reference TRBV28 and TRBJ2-4, reads DVKVTQSSRYLVKRTGEKVFLECVQDMDHENMFWYRQDPGLGLRLIYFSYDVKMKEKGDIPEGYSVSREKKERFSLILESASTNQTSMYLCAIKADSYLAKNIQYFGAGTRLSVL.

In its sample, this clonotype was seen many times. This chain uses TRBV20-1 with TRBJ2-3; tentatively, D is TRBD1 (6 bases). This CDR3 contains 16 residues. The V end was cut by 4 bases, the J end by 2 bases, with 19 bases between. The germline CDR1 and CDR2 sequences are DFQATT and SNEGSKA (reference sequence). The CDR3 spells CSATNPGTGYTDTQYF. The DNA for the CDR3 is TGCAGTGCTACCAACCCCGGAACAGGGTACACAGATACGCAGTATTTT.

The sample holds a few counts of this clonotype. A read error may be the cause here, since a much bigger clone is one base away. The V call is TRBV4-3, the J call TRBJ2-1; tentative D call: TRBD2 (6 bases). This CDR3 has 17 amino acids. CDR1 and CDR2 (germline): LGHNA, YSLEER. V lost 1 base to trimming and J lost 8 bases, with 21 bases between them. CDR3 coding DNA: TGCGCCAGCAGCCAAGGGGCCAACCGGGACTCCCTCCATGAGCAGTTCTTC. Protein sequence: CASSQGANRDSLHEQFF.

The genes are TRBV6-5 and TRBJ1-1, with 7 bases aligning to TRBD1. The CDR3 runs to 15 residues. Germline V gene data show CDR1 as MNHEY and CDR2 as SVGAGI. The V segment lost 0 bases and the J segment 11 bases; nucleotides outside the gene matches: 12. In DNA, the CDR3 is TGTGCCAGCAGTTACTCGACAGGGTATGACACTCATGCTTTCTTT. This codes for CASSYSTGYDTHAFF.

A word on this clonotype: It may be a read error: a sequence one base away is much more abundant. The chain joins TRBV6-2 or TRBV6-3 to TRBJ1-5; D is possibly TRBD1 (6 bases). CDR3 size: 13 residues. Germline V lookup: CDR1 MNHEY, CDR2 SVGEGT. Trimming removed 7 bases from V and 6 bases from J, with 13 bases in between. CDR3 region: CASISQGSQPQHF. The CDR3, as DNA: TGTGCCAGCATATCACAGGGATCTCAGCCCCAGCATTTT.

This clonotype was detected ten times or more. This sequence joins TRBV6-2 or TRBV6-3 and TRBJ1-2, with D unclear. There are 13 residues in the CDR3. Germline-derived CDR1 and CDR2 are MNHEY and SVGEGT. Trimming pared 5 bases from V and 3 bases from J, leaving 10 bases between. CDR3 protein: CASSPTGDYGYTF. Written as DNA, the CDR3 is TGTGCCAGCAGTCCCACTGGGGACTATGGCTACACCTTC.

Of note for this clonotype: This likely comes from a read error, as the CDR3 has no conserved phenylalanine or tryptophan at its end. V usage is TRBV11-2 and J usage is TRBJ2-7; 10 bases line up with TRBD2. J lost 3 bases, V lost 4 bases, and 6 bases had no gene match. The CDR3 is 15 residues long. The germline CDR1 and CDR2 sequences are SGHAT and FQNNGV. The CDR3 is CASSYGASGSYEQYY. CDR3 nucleotide sequence: TGTGCCAGCAGCTACGGAGCTAGCGGGAGCTACGAGCAGTACTAC.

As concerns this clonotype: One end of the junction is discordant with germline, which a read error may explain. This sequence joins TRBV11-2 and TRBJ2-7, with a possible D match to TRBD1 (5 bases). CDR1 is SGHAT, CDR2 FQNNGV, per germline. The CDR3 has 14 residues. CDR3 DNA sequence: TGTGCCAGCAACTTATCCACAGAGACAGCCGTGCAGTACTTC. This translates into CASNLSTETAVQYF.

On this clonotype: Sequence at one end of the junction differs from germline and may be a read error. The V call is TRBV7-3, the J call TRBJ1-1; D is uncertain. The germline V gene encodes CDR1 SGHTA and CDR2 FQGTGA. The CDR3 length is 15 residues. The CDR3 DNA follows: TGTGCCAGCAGCTTAACACGGGGTGGGAACACTCAAGCTTTCTTT. Protein product: CASSLTRGGNTQAFF.

Comments on this clonotype: A much larger clone lies a single base off, so this may be a read error. The chain links TRBV12-3 or TRBV12-4 to TRBJ2-2; 9 bases map to TRBD1. This CDR3 region has 15 residues. The trim removed 6 bases at V and 6 bases at J, leaving 8 bases unmatched. This chain's CDR3 is CASRSGQGRPGELFF. The CDR3 coding sequence is TGTGCCAGCAGGTCTGGACAGGGGAGACCCGGGGAGCTGTTTTTT.

Notes on this clonotype: At one end, the junction sequence differs from germline, possibly due to a read error. The genes are TRBV5-5 and TRBJ1-6; perhaps TRBD1 as D (6 bases). The CDR3 is 17 residues long. Germline lookup yields CDR1 SGHKS and CDR2 YYEKEE (reference sequence). The CDR3 is CANSLGDTSSYNPPLHF. The CDR3 bases are TGTGCCAACAGTTTAGGGGACACCAGCTCCTATAATCCACCCCTCCACTTT. Supplemented by reference TRBV5-5 and TRBJ1-6, the full variable domain reads DAGVTQSPTHLIKTRGQQVTLRCSPISGHKSVSWYQQVLGQGPQFIFQYYEKEERGRGNFPDRFSARQFPNYSSELNVNALLLGDSALYLCANSLGDTSSYNPPLHFGNGTRLTVT.

In regard to this clonotype: At one of its ends the junction is not consistent with the germline gene, which may arise from a read error. The CDR3 bases are TGTGTCAGCACCGTAGGGGAGCGGACCGGGGAGCTGTTTTTT. It encodes CVSTVGERTGELFF. The V and J genes are TRBV6-2 or TRBV6-3 and TRBJ2-2; D possibly matches TRBD1 or TRBD2 (5 bases each). CDR3 length: 14 residues. Germline V gives CDR1 MNHEY, CDR2 SVGEGT.

Comments on this clonotype: A single base separates this from a much larger clone, so it may be a read error. The V and J genes are TRBV4-2 and TRBJ1-4; 8 bases agree with TRBD1. Germline V gives CDR1 LGHNA, CDR2 YNFKEQ. V lost 8 bases, J lost 4 bases, and 21 bases stayed unmatched. The CDR3 totals 19 residues. CDR3 amino acids: CASPLRNGTGGASNEKLFF. In nucleotides, the CDR3 is TGTGCCAGCCCCCTTAGGAATGGGACAGGTGGGGCCAGTAATGAAAAACTGTTTTTT.

This clonotype showed up many times. The chain combines TRBV10-3 with TRBJ1-5; 10 bases match TRBD1. V lost 9 bases and J lost 7; bases outside the gene matches: 3. The germline gives CDR1 ENHRY, CDR2 SYGVKD. The CDR3 spans 12 residues. CDR3 sequence (DNA): TGTGCCATTGGACAGGGGGGACAGCCCCAGCATTTT. This translates into CAIGQGGQPQHF.

As regards this clonotype: Lacking the conserved final phenylalanine or tryptophan, this CDR3 likely reflects a read error. CDR3 DNA sequence: TGTGCCAGCATTCCCCGGGGTGGTGCCGACACTGAAGCTTTCTAT. This translates into CASIPRGGADTEAFY. The chain is built from TRBV5-4 and TRBJ1-1, with D unresolved. V lost 6 bases and J lost 3, with 18 bases in between. This CDR3 contains 15 residues. The germline V gene encodes CDR1 SGHNT and CDR2 YYREEE (reference sequence).

With regard to this clonotype: One junction end disagrees with the germline gene, perhaps due to a read error. This chain joins TRBV6-1 and TRBJ2-1; 7 bases agree with TRBD2. Germline lookup yields CDR1 MNHNS and CDR2 SASEGT. This CDR3 contains 15 residues. CDR3 region: CVSNLVGGSFNEQFF. Here the CDR3 DNA reads TGTGTCAGCAATTTAGTCGGGGGGAGTTTCAATGAGCAGTTCTTC.

The genes are TRBV11-2 and TRBJ1-2; D perhaps matches TRBD1 (5 bases). V lost 5 bases to trimming and J lost 5 bases, with 21 bases between them. The CDR3 totals 16 residues. The germline CDR1 and CDR2 sequences are SGHAT and FQNNGV. CDR3 nucleotides: TGTGCCAGCAGCCAATATGCGGCCCAGGGCGGTTATGGCTACACCTTC. Encoded protein: CASSQYAAQGGYGYTF.

On this clonotype itself: This may be a read error, as it is one base from a much larger clone. This sequence joins TRBV6-2 or TRBV6-3 and TRBJ2-2; D is possibly TRBD1 or TRBD2 (6 bases each). Germline V CDR1 and CDR2: MNHEY, SVGEGT. Trimming took off 2 bases at V and 1 base at J, with 14 bases between the two ends. The CDR3 extends over 17 amino acids. CDR3 DNA sequence: TGTGCCAGCAGTTACCTACCGGGGGCTGTGAACACCGGGGAGCTGTTTTTT. Encoded protein: CASSYLPGAVNTGELFF.

About this clonotype: One end of the junction varies from germline; a read error may be responsible. The chain employs TRBV28 and TRBJ1-5; D unresolved. Germline CDR1 MDHEN, CDR2 SYDVKM. CDR3 length: 12 residues. CDR3 DNA sequence: TGTACCAGCAGGTTACCACCAGGGCCCCAGCATTTT. It codes for CTSRLPPGPQHF.

This sequence joins TRBV20-1 and TRBJ2-4, with 7 bases identical to TRBD1. Looked up from germline, CDR1 is DFQATT and CDR2 is SNEGSKA (reference sequence). The CDR3 is made up of 16 amino acids. V lost 6 bases to trimming and J lost 4 bases; unmatched junction nucleotides: 15. CDR3 region: CSAQLRQGEAKNIQYF. CDR3 nucleotide sequence: TGCAGTGCCCAGCTCCGACAGGGAGAGGCGAAAAACATTCAGTACTTC.

About this clonotype itself: A single base separates this from a much larger clone, so it may be a read error. The J gene is TRBJ1-1, the V gene TRBV20-1; D remains ambiguous. The CDR3 is made up of 15 amino acids. Germline CDR1 DFQATT, CDR2 SNEGSKA (reference sequence). Trimming stripped 3 bases from V and 4 bases from J, with 18 bases between. In DNA form, the CDR3 reads TGCAGTGCTAGGGCCAGTGGGAGGGCGCTCACTGAAGCTTTCTTT. Its translation: CSARASGRALTEAFF.

As concerns this clonotype: A much larger clone differs from this one at a single base, so this may be a read error. The rearrangement links TRBV20-1 to TRBJ1-2; no clear D gene. This CDR3 has 9 residues. The germline gives CDR1 DFQATT, CDR2 SNEGSKA (reference sequence). This CDR3 is CSAALGHTF. The CDR3 DNA is TGCAGTGCCGCCCTTGGCCACACCTTC.

Details on this clonotype: A much larger clone differs by one base, so this may be a read error. The V and J genes are TRBV6-1 and TRBJ2-7, with TRBD1 as a possible D gene (5 bases). The CDR3 totals 12 residues. Germline V lookup: CDR1 MNHNS, CDR2 SASEGT. CDR3 DNA: TGTGCCAGCAGTGCCACAGGCAGCGAGCAGCACTTC. The encoded protein is CASSATGSEQHF.

About this clonotype itself: The junction shows a germline mismatch at one end, possibly a read error. The chain is built from TRBV11-2 and TRBJ2-1; D is ambiguous. The germline V gene has CDR1 SGHAT and CDR2 FQNNGV. The CDR3 covers 16 residues. This CDR3 reads CACSFIPRDQQNEQFF. DNA for the CDR3: TGTGCCTGCAGCTTTATTCCACGCGATCAACAGAATGAGCAGTTCTTC.

Worth noting for this clonotype: The junction differs from germline at one of its ends, possibly a read error. The chain carries TRBV11-2 and TRBJ1-5, with D unclear. In germline, CDR1 is SGHAT, CDR2 FQNNGV. The CDR3 runs 15 residues. The CDR3: CAISLDPAGNLPQHF. The CDR3 region has the DNA TGTGCCATCAGCTTAGATCCAGCAGGTAATCTGCCCCAGCATTTT.